Sequencing of this TCR beta chain was carried out in a study of shared T cell receptors in the human thymus. Germline lookup yields CDR1 MNHNS and CDR2 SASEGT. V gave up 6 bases and J gave up 6 bases, with 16 bases separating them. The CDR3 covers 14 residues. The assay was immunoSEQ multiplex PCR, and TCRdb's table has in-frame clones only and misses some. The table has 500,000 to 850,000 clones, around 87% seen once; the top ten hold 0.009% to 0.0095%. These records were also assigned to another study, of human thymus T cells. As reported in that work: Thymus tissue for the work was resected from patients undergoing corrective heart surgery.

The sequence came from a boy younger than two with a congenital heart defect. Sequenced material: thymocytes. The chain is built from TRBV6-1 and TRBJ2-3, with D tentatively TRBD2 (5 bases). This chain's CDR3 is CASRAGYSGDTQYF. CDR3 nucleotides: TGTGCCAGCAGAGCAGGTTATTCGGGGGATACGCAGTATTTT.